This T cell receptor beta chain was observed in a study of blood T cell repertoires in COVID-19 (dated by TCRdb to 2018 to 2021). Describing the broader study: Samples covering the acute and convalescent phases of COVID-19 were provided by collaborators in the United States, Italy and Spain. Where available, HLA class I and class II types were obtained from metadata supplied by the sample provider rather than from assay-based typing. The material from the prospective study consisted of cDNA or gDNA derived from T cells, B-cell-depleted T cells, or PBMCs. Samples came from the ongoing ImmuneRACE study (first 160 participants) plus 1,254 subjects from 6 global collaborators. The repertoires were made available in a free public database intended to serve as a resource for research on the immune response to SARS-CoV-2. Subjects who had been exposed to COVID-19, were actively infected with it, or had recovered from it provided the deeply sampled blood TCRbeta repertoires that made up the dataset. Nearly every sample came with metadata listing a de-identified subject ID, COVID-19 status, age in years and sex. Results the study describes overall, beyond this receptor: The quantity of clinical and demographic metadata differed by source and by participant and was supplied without curation.

Regarding this clone: This receptor's antigen is unknown. The input lacks base qualities; no much larger clone sits a single base away.

The immunoSEQ Assay, a bias-controlled multiplex PCR, was used to amplify TCRbeta CDR3 regions from genomic DNA. Per the original workflow: The number of nucleated cells in each sample was estimated from the amplification of reference gene primers within the assay. Sequence reads were collapsed and filtered to measure the absolute abundance of every unique TCRbeta CDR3 rearrangement. Productive Simpson clonality was computed per sample as the square root of Simpson's diversity index over productive rearrangements. Imported from immuneACCESS, the table was reduced by TCRdb to in-frame sequences with V and J called. These copies leave out some clones; in studies compared against another copy, an unresolved V gene accounts for under half, and the cause of the remainder is not known. That table is the source of V, J and clone size, and D and trimming were worked out from the DNA. Within this sample are under 75,000 clones, with 80% to 90% of them counted one time only. Of the sample, 2.7% falls within the top ten clones.

Trimming takes 4 bases from V and 8 bases from J, and the germline ends sit 12 bases apart. CDR1 and CDR2 are read off the germline V gene as MDHEN and SYDVKM. The CDR3 covers 14 residues, taking in both the cysteine and the phenylalanine. Only CDR3 DNA is held: 42 bases, read in frame from base 1. Whole blood was collected in K2EDTA tubes by collaborating institutions according to the institutions' own protocols. For TCRbeta analysis, collaborators shipped samples in one of three forms: frozen whole blood, isolated PBMCs, or DNA extracted from either of those sample types. The sequence joins TRBV28 to TRBJ1-6; the D segment cannot be called with confidence. The sample consisted of peripheral blood. The receptor was isolated from a man aged 50-59 years with acute or convalescent COVID-19. The DNA reads as follows: TGTGCCAGCAGTTCCGGGATACAACATTCACCCCTCCACTTT. Its product reads: CASSSGIQHSPLHF.